The rows below give T cell receptor beta chains drawn from one sample of a study of T cells in Graves' hyperthyroidism and ophthalmopathy. TCRdb redid the calling of the multiplex PCR reads with MiXCR, one entry per CDR3 protein. Among roughly 550,000 distinct CDR3 sequences listed, about 16% were seen once. Sequenced sample: blood. The origin of the receptors is a woman in her 30s with Graves' ophthalmopathy. Each CDR3 is given with its conserved first and last residue. The order of the fields is V gene, D gene, clone size, CDR3 length, J gene, CDR3 DNA, CDR3 protein. A D gene is named only where the DNA matches it firmly. Expanded clones are given a class, and other clones once, few, many or no size at all.

TRBV6-2/TRBV6-3	TRBD2	NA	16	TRBJ2-1	TGTGCCAGCAGTTACGAAGCGGGAGAGGAGAATAATGAGCAGTTCTTC	CASSYEAGEENNEQFF
TRBV27	NA	NA	15	TRBJ2-1	TGTGCCAGCAGTTTATTGGGCGGAAACTACAATGAGCAGTTCTTC	CASSLLGGNYNEQFF
TRBV6-2/TRBV6-3	NA	NA	12	TRBJ1-2	TGTGCCAGCGAAACAGGGAACTATGGCTACACCTTC	CASETGNYGYTF
TRBV3-1	NA	few	14	TRBJ1-2	TGTGCCAGCAGTCTTAGCTGGACAAGCTATGGCTACACCTTC	CASSLSWTSYGYTF
TRBV12-3/TRBV12-4	TRBD1	many	15	TRBJ2-7	TGTGCCAGCAGTCTTACGGGACAGGGGTCCTACGAGCAGTACTTC	CASSLTGQGSYEQYF
TRBV20-1	NA	many	14	TRBJ2-5	TGCAGTGCTAGAGAGGCAGGGCCACTAGAGACCCAGTACTTC	CSAREAGPLETQYF
TRBV6-1	NA	NA	13	TRBJ1-2	TGTGCCAGCGGGGGGGGGGGCGGCTATGGCTACACCTTC	CASGGGGGYGYTF
TRBV7-8	TRBD1	few	15	TRBJ1-1	TGTGCCAGCAGTATCTCCGAGACAGGGGCCACTGAAGCTTTCTTT	CASSISETGATEAFF
TRBV3-1	NA	many	13	TRBJ1-1	TGTGCCAGCAGCCAAGTAGGGTCGGGTGAAGCTTTCTTT	CASSQVGSGEAFF
TRBV7-8	NA	many	14	TRBJ2-5	TGTGCCAGCAGGAAAAGAGGGGGGGGACGGTCCCAGTACTTC	CASRKRGGGRSQYF
TRBV7-2	NA	NA	16	TRBJ2-3	TGTGCCAGCAGCCACCCCGGAGGCGGGAGCACAGATACGCAGTATTTT	CASSHPGGGSTDTQYF
TRBV2	TRBD1	few	15	TRBJ2-7	TGTGCCAGCAGGGGGCCGGGACAGAGAACCTACGAGCAGTACTTC	CASRGPGQRTYEQYF
TRBV20-1	TRBD1	many	15	TRBJ1-2	TGCAGTGCTAGTCCCGGACAGGGGCTTGCTTATGGCTACACCTTC	CSASPGQGLAYGYTF
TRBV20-1	TRBD2	many	15	TRBJ2-1	TGCAGTGCTAGAGTATCGGGACTACTATACAATGAGCAGTTCTTC	CSARVSGLLYNEQFF
TRBV27	NA	few	16	TRBJ2-3	TGTGCCAGCAGTGTGGGGGTGAGGTTGGCCACAGATACGCAGTATTTT	CASSVGVRLATDTQYF
TRBV28	NA	NA	11	TRBJ2-2	TGTGCCTCCCTCAACACCGGGGAGCTGTTTTTT	CASLNTGELFF
TRBV20-1	TRBD1	NA	12	TRBJ1-6	TGCAGTGCTAGTACAGGGGACTCACCCCTCCACTTT	CSASTGDSPLHF
TRBV2	NA	many	11	TRBJ2-7	TGTGCCAGCAGGCAGGCGTACGAGCAGTACTTC	CASRQAYEQYF
TRBV7-9	NA	many	13	TRBJ2-7	TGTGCCAGCCTCAACGAGGCCGACTACGAGCAGTACTTC	CASLNEADYEQYF
TRBV30	TRBD1	NA	15	TRBJ1-4	TGTGCCTGGAGTCAACAGGGGGCGCTTTATGAAAAACTGTTTTTT	CAWSQQGALYEKLFF
TRBV2	NA	NA	11	TRBJ2-7	TGTGCCGGGAGGACAGTTGGCGAGCAGTACTTC	CAGRTVGEQYF
TRBV27	TRBD2	many	15	TRBJ2-7	TGTGCCAGCAGTTTGTTGGCGGGAGATACCTACGAGCAGTACTTC	CASSLLAGDTYEQYF
TRBV7-2	NA	NA	14	TRBJ2-1	TGTGCCAGCACCCAGGGGGGGCGGTACAATGAGCAGTTCTTC	CASTQGGRYNEQFF
TRBV5-8	NA	NA	16	TRBJ2-2	TGTGCCAGCAGCTTGGCGGGAGTTGGGGTCACCGGGGAGCTGTTTTTT	CASSLAGVGVTGELFF
TRBV12-3/TRBV12-4	TRBD1	NA	16	TRBJ1-6	TGTGCCAGCCTCAGGGGGGGAGGCTCCTATAATTCACCCCTCCACTTT	CASLRGGGSYNSPLHF
TRBV12-3/TRBV12-4	NA	many	15	TRBJ1-5	TGTGCCAGCAGTTTAGGCGCTTTTAGCAATCAGCCCCAGCATTTT	CASSLGAFSNQPQHF
TRBV7-6	NA	many	12	TRBJ1-1	TGTGCCAGCAGCTTAGGCAGGCAAGAAGCTTTCTTT	CASSLGRQEAFF
TRBV7-9	NA	NA	15	TRBJ1-1	TGTGCCAGCAGCCCAATGAATGGGGTTAACACTGAAGCTTTCTTT	CASSPMNGVNTEAFF
TRBV7-8	NA	many	13	TRBJ2-1	TGTGCCAGCAGCCCCCGTTGGGAAGGGGGGCAGTTCTTC	CASSPRWEGGQFF
TRBV11-2	TRBD2	many	17	TRBJ2-1	TGTGCCAGCAGCTTAGAGATGTCGTTAGCGGGGCTAAATGAGCAGTTCTTC	CASSLEMSLAGLNEQFF
TRBV6-2/TRBV6-3	TRBD2	few	16	TRBJ2-5	TGTGCCAGCAGGTCCTCGGCGGGAGTTTTGGGGCGGGACCAGTACTTC	CASRSSAGVLGRDQYF
TRBV7-9	NA	NA	15	TRBJ2-5	TGTGCCAGCAGCCCCCGACAGACTTACCAAGAGGCCCAGTACTTC	CASSPRQTYQEAQYF
TRBV20-1	NA	few	15	TRBJ1-5	TGCAGTGCTAGAAGGGGGGGCGGGAGCAATCAGCCCCAGCATTTT	CSARRGGGSNQPQHF
TRBV27	NA	few	16	TRBJ2-5	TGTGCCAGCAGTTTTGGTAGGACGAGACTCCAAGAGACCCAGTACTTC	CASSFGRTRLQETQYF
TRBV29-1	TRBD2	many	13	TRBJ2-1	TGCAGCGCTGGGACTAGCGGTTACAATGAGCAGTTCTTC	CSAGTSGYNEQFF
TRBV10-3	TRBD1	few	15	TRBJ1-5	TGTGCCATCAGTGAGTCGGACAGGGAGAGTCAGCCCCAGCATTTT	CAISESDRESQPQHF
TRBV4-1	NA	NA	13	TRBJ2-3	TGCGCCAGCAGCCAAGGGAGAACAGACCCGCAGTATTTT	CASSQGRTDPQYF
TRBV12-3/TRBV12-4	TRBD1	NA	15	TRBJ1-6	TGTGCCAGCAGGGTCGGGCACAGGGGAGAATCACCCCTCCACTTT	CASRVGHRGESPLHF
TRBV6-1	NA	few	15	TRBJ1-4	TGTGCCAGCAGTCCCGGGGGAGGGCCTAATGAAAAACTGTTTTTT	CASSPGGGPNEKLFF
TRBV4-2	NA	NA	15	TRBJ2-3	TGTGCCAGCAGCCCAAGGGGGACTGGCACAGATACGCAGTATTTT	CASSPRGTGTDTQYF
TRBV7-9	TRBD1	NA	15	TRBJ1-4	TGTGCCAGCAGCACCGTGGTCAGGGGGCATGAAAAACTGTTTTTT	CASSTVVRGHEKLFF
TRBV4-2	TRBD2	many	15	TRBJ2-7	TGTGCCAGCAGCCAAGATTACCAGCGGGAGGACGAGCAGTACTTC	CASSQDYQREDEQYF
TRBV28	NA	few	15	TRBJ1-4	TGTGCCAGCAGTACCCCCGGGCCGAGTAATGAAAAACTGTTTTTT	CASSTPGPSNEKLFF
TRBV5-1	TRBD2	many	18	TRBJ2-1	TGCGCCAGCAGCTTGTCCTTTGGACTAGCGGAGACCTACAATGAGCAGTTCTTC	CASSLSFGLAETYNEQFF
TRBV2	TRBD2	many	15	TRBJ2-5	TGTGCCAGCAGTGGTAATAGCGGGATGCAAGAGACCCAGTACTTC	CASSGNSGMQETQYF
TRBV7-2	TRBD2	NA	13	TRBJ2-1	TGTGCCAGCGGACTCCTTGGGCGGGAGGTAGAGTTCTTC	CASGLLGREVEFF
TRBV19	TRBD2	NA	19	TRBJ2-1	TGTGCCAGTACTTTTGCGGTTCTAGCGGGAGGGGACACTTACAATGAGCAGTTCTTC	CASTFAVLAGGDTYNEQFF
TRBV5-1	NA	NA	15	TRBJ1-5	TGCGCCAGCAGCTTGACAGGCGATACGCATCAGCCCCAGCATTTT	CASSLTGDTHQPQHF
TRBV12-3/TRBV12-4	NA	many	15	TRBJ2-5	TGTGCCAGCCTCCCAGGATGGGGTGGGCAAGAGACCCAGTACTTC	CASLPGWGGQETQYF